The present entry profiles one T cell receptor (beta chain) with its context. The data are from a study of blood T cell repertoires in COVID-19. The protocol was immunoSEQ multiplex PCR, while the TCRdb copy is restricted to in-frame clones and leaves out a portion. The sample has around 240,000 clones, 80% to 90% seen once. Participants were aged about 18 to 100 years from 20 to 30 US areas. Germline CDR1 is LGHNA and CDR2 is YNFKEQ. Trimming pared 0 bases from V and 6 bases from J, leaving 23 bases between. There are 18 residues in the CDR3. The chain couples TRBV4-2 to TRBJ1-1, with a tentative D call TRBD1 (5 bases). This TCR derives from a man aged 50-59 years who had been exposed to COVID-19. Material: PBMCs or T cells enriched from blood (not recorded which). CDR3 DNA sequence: TGTGCCAGCAGCCAAGATCGTGGAGGGGCCGGACCTAGGCCTGAAGCTTTCTTT. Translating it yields CASSQDRGGAGPRPEAFF.